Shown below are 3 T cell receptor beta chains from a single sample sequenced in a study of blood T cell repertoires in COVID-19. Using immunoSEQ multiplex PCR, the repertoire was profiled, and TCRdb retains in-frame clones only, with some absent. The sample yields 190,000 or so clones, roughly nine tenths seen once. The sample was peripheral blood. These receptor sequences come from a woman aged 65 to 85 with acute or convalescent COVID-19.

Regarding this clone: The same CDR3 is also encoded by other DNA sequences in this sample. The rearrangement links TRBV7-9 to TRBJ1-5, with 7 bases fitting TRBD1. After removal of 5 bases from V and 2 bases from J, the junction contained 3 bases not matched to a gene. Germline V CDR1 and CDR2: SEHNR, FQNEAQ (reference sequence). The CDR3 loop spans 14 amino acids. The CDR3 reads CASSLGQGNQPQHF. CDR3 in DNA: TGTGCCAGCAGCCTTGGACAGGGCAATCAGCCCCAGCATTTT.

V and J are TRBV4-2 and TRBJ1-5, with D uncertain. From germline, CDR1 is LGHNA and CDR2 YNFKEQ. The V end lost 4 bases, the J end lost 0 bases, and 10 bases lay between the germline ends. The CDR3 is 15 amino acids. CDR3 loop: CASSRSGNSNQPQHF. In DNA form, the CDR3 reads TGTGCCAGCAGCCGCAGCGGAAATAGCAATCAGCCCCAGCATTTT.

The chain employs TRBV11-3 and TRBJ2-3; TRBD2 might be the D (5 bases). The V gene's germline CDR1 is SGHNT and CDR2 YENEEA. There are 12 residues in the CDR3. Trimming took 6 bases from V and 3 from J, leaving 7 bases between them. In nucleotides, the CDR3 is TGTGCCAGCAGACGCGGGACAGATACGCAGTATTTT. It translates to CASRRGTDTQYF.